These T cell receptor beta chains were read from a single sample in a study of technical replicates of blood from several donors. Using immunoSEQ multiplex PCR, the repertoire was profiled, and TCRdb retains in-frame clones only, with some absent. Here the sample spans approximately 15,000 clones, over 80% being singletons. Material: PBMCs. The receptor source for this set is a human donor in good health. Each CDR3 is given with its conserved first and last residue. A D gene is named only where the DNA matches it firmly. Size values are once, few and many counts, or a class for expanded clones, and some rows have none.

size	V	J	D	CDR3	DNA
-	TRBV18	TRBJ1-1	TRBD1	CASSQGQGGYTEAFF	TGTGCCAGCTCACAAGGACAGGGGGGATACACTGAAGCTTTCTTT
-	TRBV25-1	TRBJ2-2	-	CASTRGIGGELFF	TGTGCCAGCACCCGCGGGATTGGCGGGGAGCTGTTTTTT
-	TRBV6-1	TRBJ2-3	-	CASRGPDRASGTQYF	TGTGCCAGCAGGGGCCCGGACCGTGCGTCGGGGACGCAGTATTTT
-	TRBV6-1	TRBJ2-1	TRBD1	CASNQDRGRNEQFF	TGTGCCAGCAACCAGGATAGGGGGCGGAATGAGCAGTTCTTC
-	TRBV5-6	TRBJ2-5	TRBD1	CASSTRTGGASQETQYF	TGTGCCAGCAGCACAAGGACAGGGGGCGCCTCCCAAGAAACCCAGTACTTC
-	TRBV19	TRBJ2-7	TRBD1	CASSKTGTIYEQYF	TGTGCCAGTAGTAAGACAGGGACGATCTACGAGCAGTACTTC
-	TRBV27	TRBJ2-7	TRBD2	CASRSTSGRGGEQYF	TGTGCCAGCAGGTCTACTAGCGGACGAGGGGGGGAGCAGTACTTC
-	TRBV9	TRBJ1-2	-	CASSPEIGQGGGYTF	TGTGCCAGCAGCCCAGAAATCGGGCAGGGTGGAGGCTACACCTTC
-	TRBV2	TRBJ2-1	TRBD2	CAIPGFTSGYNEQFF	TGTGCCATCCCAGGTTTCACTAGCGGTTACAATGAGCAGTTCTTC
-	TRBV5-1	TRBJ2-3	TRBD2	CASSLALLAGDGTDTQYF	TGCGCCAGCAGCTTGGCCCTCCTGGCGGGAGATGGCACAGATACGCAGTATTTT
-	TRBV6-5	TRBJ2-1	TRBD2	CASSYRTSGIRNEQFF	TGTGCCAGCAGTTACCGGACTAGCGGGATCAGGAATGAGCAGTTCTTC
few	TRBV10-3	TRBJ2-7	TRBD1	CASAGPGQRPTYEQYF	TGTGCCTCTGCCGGTCCGGGACAGCGCCCCACCTACGAGCAGTACTTC
-	TRBV11-2	TRBJ1-3	-	CASSLVGGSGNTIYF	TGTGCCAGCAGCTTAGTGGGGGGGTCCGGAAACACCATATATTTT
-	TRBV10-3	TRBJ1-5	-	CAISAEAYNQPQHF	TGTGCCATCAGTGCTGAGGCCTACAATCAGCCCCAGCATTTT
-	TRBV5-1	TRBJ2-3	-	CASSQGEVTDTQYF	TGCGCCAGCAGCCAGGGGGAGGTCACAGATACGCAGTATTTT
-	TRBV27	TRBJ2-2	-	CASSLSPSFNTGELFF	TGTGCCAGCAGTTTATCGCCTAGCTTTAACACCGGGGAGCTGTTTTTT
-	TRBV5-4	TRBJ2-3	TRBD1	CASSLAGTEKSLTDTQYF	TGTGCCAGCAGCTTGGCCGGGACAGAAAAATCCCTCACAGATACGCAGTATTTT
few	TRBV5-4	TRBJ1-1	-	CASLIQGVAFF	TGTGCCAGCTTAATACAGGGTGTAGCTTTCTTT
-	TRBV5-6	TRBJ1-5	TRBD1	CASSSRGGNQPQHF	TGTGCCAGCAGCTCCAGGGGGGGCAATCAGCCCCAGCATTTT
-	TRBV2	TRBJ2-7	TRBD1	CASSADRGGAYEQYF	TGTGCCAGCAGTGCCGACAGGGGGGGCGCCTACGAGCAGTACTTC
-	TRBV15	TRBJ2-2	-	CATSRETIQGGSNTGELFF	TGTGCCACCAGCAGAGAAACTATACAGGGTGGCTCGAACACCGGGGAGCTGTTTTTT
-	TRBV18	TRBJ1-1	-	CASSPLSAGSEAFF	TGTGCCAGCTCACCCCTATCGGCGGGGTCTGAAGCTTTCTTT
-	TRBV27	TRBJ2-1	-	CASSFGPNNEQFF	TGTGCCAGCAGTTTCGGTCCCAACAATGAGCAGTTCTTC
-	TRBV7-8	TRBJ2-7	-	CASSLEAGTYEQYF	TGTGCCAGCAGCTTAGAGGCAGGAACTTACGAGCAGTACTTC
-	TRBV18	TRBJ2-1	TRBD2	CASSQMVAGRSSYNEQFF	TGTGCCAGCTCACAAATGGTAGCGGGAAGGAGCTCCTACAATGAGCAGTTCTTC
-	TRBV4-1	TRBJ2-3	TRBD2	CASSQGWLAETDTQYF	TGCGCCAGCAGCCAAGGTTGGCTAGCGGAGACAGATACGCAGTATTTT
once	TRBV21-1	TRBJ2-7	-	CASRGQNHEQYF	TGTGCCAGCAGGGGACAAAACCACGAGCAGTACTTC
-	TRBV27	TRBJ2-1	-	CASSLSEYGNEQFF	TGTGCCAGCAGTTTATCGGAGTATGGCAATGAGCAGTTCTTC
-	TRBV5-1	TRBJ1-1	-	CASSVDDSWYSDTEAFF	TGCGCCAGCAGCGTGGACGACAGTTGGTATTCGGACACTGAAGCTTTCTTT
-	TRBV10-1	TRBJ2-7	TRBD1	CASGTGQGFYEQYF	TGCGCCAGCGGAACTGGACAGGGTTTCTACGAGCAGTACTTC
-	TRBV20-1	TRBJ1-4	-	CSANIGEKLFF	TGCAGTGCAAACATCGGGGAAAAACTGTTTTTT
-	TRBV30	TRBJ1-4	-	CAWSRDGEKLFF	TGTGCCTGGAGCCGGGATGGGGAAAAACTGTTTTTT
medium-sized	TRBV12-5	TRBJ1-1	TRBD1	CVTMKTGDEAFF	TGCGTGACTATGAAGACAGGGGATGAAGCTTTCTTT
-	TRBV9	TRBJ2-2	-	CASSVGAGAATGELFF	TGTGCCAGCAGCGTCGGGGCGGGGGCGGCCACCGGGGAGCTGTTTTTT
-	TRBV5-1	TRBJ1-1	TRBD1	CASSLQGTEAFF	TGCGCCAGCAGCTTACAGGGGACTGAAGCTTTCTTT
-	TRBV5-1	TRBJ2-3	TRBD1	CASSFAGTGEADTQYF	TGCGCCAGCAGCTTTGCCGGGACAGGGGAGGCAGATACGCAGTATTTT
-	TRBV19	TRBJ2-3	-	CASSISGGTDTQYF	TGTGCCAGTAGTATCAGTGGAGGCACAGATACGCAGTATTTT
-	TRBV7-6	TRBJ1-4	TRBD1	CASSLPGQGREKLFF	TGTGCCAGCAGCTTACCGGGACAGGGGCGGGAAAAACTGTTTTTT
-	TRBV4-1	TRBJ1-4	TRBD1	CASSHRDRANEKLFF	TGCGCCAGCAGCCATCGGGACAGGGCGAATGAAAAACTGTTTTTT
-	TRBV7-9	TRBJ2-2	TRBD1	CASSSPGTGNTGELFF	TGTGCCAGCAGCTCCCCCGGGACAGGGAACACCGGGGAGCTGTTTTTT
once	TRBV6-4	TRBJ2-1	-	CASRRLAVPSNEQFF	TGTGCCAGCAGAAGACTGGCGGTCCCTTCAAATGAGCAGTTCTTC
-	TRBV9	TRBJ2-3	TRBD2	CASSTSGRGGTDTQYF	TGTGCCAGCAGCACTAGCGGGAGGGGAGGCACAGATACGCAGTATTTT
-	TRBV1	TRBJ2-2	-	CTSSQGTSGNTGELFF	TGCACCAGCAGCCAAGGGACTAGCGGGAACACCGGGGAGCTGTTTTTT
-	TRBV6-1	TRBJ1-3	TRBD1	CASRETGGLGNTIYF	TGTGCCAGCAGGGAGACAGGGGGGCTTGGAAACACCATATATTTT
-	TRBV6-5	TRBJ2-3	TRBD2	CASSGLAGGADTQYF	TGTGCCAGCAGTGGACTAGCGGGAGGGGCAGATACGCAGTATTTT
-	TRBV6-5	TRBJ2-3	TRBD1	CASSPDRVNTDTQYF	TGTGCCAGCAGCCCGGACAGGGTAAACACAGATACGCAGTATTTT
-	TRBV21-1	TRBJ2-2	-	CAIPLRTGGAGELFF	TGTGCCATCCCGTTGCGGACAGGGGGGGCCGGGGAGCTGTTTTTT
few	TRBV11-3	TRBJ2-1	TRBD2	CASSLDPGTRNEQFF	TGTGCCAGCAGCTTAGATCCCGGGACTAGGAATGAGCAGTTCTTC
-	TRBV5-1	TRBJ2-1	TRBD2	CASSSPSGGYNEQFF	TGCGCCAGCAGCTCGCCTAGCGGGGGTTACAATGAGCAGTTCTTC
-	TRBV2	TRBJ1-1	-	CASKGLPNTEAFF	TGTGCCAGCAAGGGGCTCCCGAACACTGAAGCTTTCTTT
-	TRBV9	TRBJ2-3	TRBD2	CASSPHPSGRSDTQYF	TGTGCCAGCAGCCCCCACCCTAGCGGGAGATCAGATACGCAGTATTTT